The following is a T cell receptor beta chain sequence with its context. Germline V lookup: CDR1 ENHRY, CDR2 SYGVKD. J was trimmed by 1 base and V by 6 bases; bases with no gene match: 6. The CDR3 loop spans 14 amino acids. The sample is drawn from a study of blood T cell repertoires in COVID-19. Sequenced by immunoSEQ multiplex PCR; TCRdb stores in-frame clones only, minus some. The sample consists of around 370,000 clones, more than 70% of them appearing once. The source material was PBMCs or T cells enriched from blood (not recorded which). The sequence was collected from a woman aged 18 to 35 who had recovered from COVID-19. V gene TRBV10-3 combines with J gene TRBJ2-7; 7 positions match TRBD1. CDR3 nucleotides: TGTGCCATCAGCGGGACAGAGACGTCCTACGAGCAGTACTTC. It yields the protein CAISGTETSYEQYF.